These 22 T cell receptor beta chains came from one sample sequenced in a study of blood T cells in healthy people across ages (dated by TCRdb to the mid-2010s). Receptors were amplified or captured by 5' RACE. Sequenced on an Illumina HiSeq 2500. A second roughly 6 to 12 cycle PCR used a sample-barcoded 5' primer and a J-beta primer mix. The public reads were reanalyzed by TCRdb: fastp trimming at Q25, MiXCR alignment, in-frame beta chains only. Duplicate CDR3 protein sequences are folded into a single record with the most common DNA and genes. Within this sample are 800,000 to 950,000 distinct CDR3 sequences, with under 40% of them counted one time only. The ten most abundant clones make up 10% to 15% of the sample. Input material: blood. The receptors were sampled from a man between 18 and 35 years old in good health.

There are a few counts of this clonotype. The J gene is TRBJ2-4, the V gene TRBV15; TRBD1 agrees at 7 bases. The ends lost 3 bases at V and 6 bases at J; junction bases unmatched: 8. This CDR3 has 15 residues. Germline V gives CDR1 LNHNV, CDR2 YYDKDF (reference sequence). CDR3 loop: CATSSATGARNIQYF. The CDR3 DNA follows: TGTGCCACCAGCAGCGCCACAGGGGCGAGAAACATTCAGTACTTC.

This chain links TRBV5-6 with TRBJ1-5; TRBD1 matches at 9 bases. With V trimmed by 0 bases and J by 6 bases, 10 bases remained unmatched. The CDR3 has 17 residues. CDR1 is SGHDT, CDR2 YYEEEE, per germline. The CDR3 protein is CASSLDGTGSLGQPQHF. CDR3 nucleotides: TGTGCCAGCAGCTTGGACGGGACAGGGTCTCTCGGTCAGCCCCAGCATTTT.

This clonotype appeared many times. J is TRBJ1-2 and V is TRBV5-5, with D unclear. Germline V gene lookup returns CDR1 SGHKS and CDR2 YYEKEE (reference sequence). V was cut by 4 bases and J by 3 bases, with 16 bases left in between. This CDR3 comprises 15 residues. DNA for the CDR3: TGTGCCAGCAGCCAAGACACCGGTGTGTACTATGGCTACACCTTC. This codes for CASSQDTGVYYGYTF.

This clonotype was seen only once. This sequence may be a read error, since a much larger clone differs from it by one base. This chain links TRBV6-2 or TRBV6-3 with TRBJ2-7; D gene ambiguous. CDR3 length equals 15 residues. The germline gives CDR1 MNHEY, CDR2 SVGEGT. The V and J ends lost 0 bases and 3 bases respectively, with 12 bases between them. The CDR3 DNA is TGTGCCAGCAGTTACTCGTGGCAGCGTAACTACGAGCAGTACTTC. Protein product: CASSYSWQRNYEQYF.

This clonotype was recorded at least ten times. The J gene is TRBJ2-3, the V gene TRBV3-1; TRBD1 aligns across 7 bases. The V and J ends lost 4 bases and 6 bases, in that order; junction bases with no gene match: 7. The CDR3 is 14 amino acids. Per germline, CDR1 LGHDT and CDR2 YNNKEL (reference sequence). This CDR3 reads CASSRMTGSDTQYF. CDR3 in DNA: TGTGCCAGCAGCCGAATGACAGGGTCCGATACGCAGTATTTT.

This sequence joins TRBV5-1 and TRBJ1-4; D not resolved. The V gene lost 1 base and the J gene lost 0 bases, with 10 bases spanning the gap. Germline CDR1 reads SGHRS; CDR2 reads YFSETQ. The CDR3 is 16 amino acids. CDR3 sequence reads: CASSLNQRATNEKLFF. The DNA for the CDR3 is TGCGCCAGCAGCTTGAACCAAAGAGCAACTAATGAAAAACTGTTTTTT.

This sequence joins TRBV7-9 and TRBJ1-5; no definite D call. Germline V gene sequence: CDR1 SEHNR, CDR2 FQNEAQ (reference sequence). The V gene lost 3 bases and the J gene lost 6 bases, with 12 bases spanning the gap. The CDR3 has 14 amino acids. The CDR3 loop is CASSLGPSRQPQHF. DNA of the CDR3: TGTGCCAGCAGCTTGGGCCCCTCGCGTCAGCCCCAGCATTTT.

This rearrangement joins TRBV6-5 to TRBJ1-6; TRBD1 is a possible D gene (6 bases). Per the germline V gene, CDR1 is MNHEY and CDR2 is SVGAGI. V lost 0 bases to trimming and J lost 7 bases, with 13 bases between them. The CDR3 totals 16 residues. The CDR3 loop reads CASSYSPQGKNSPLHF. In nucleotides, the CDR3 is TGTGCCAGCAGTTACTCCCCCCAGGGGAAGAATTCACCCCTCCACTTT.

This rearrangement joins TRBV28 to TRBJ2-7; a possible D gene is TRBD2 (5 bases). CDR1 is MDHEN and CDR2 is SYDVKM in the germline V gene. This CDR3 is built from 11 residues. Trimming removed 8 bases from V and 2 bases from J, with 7 bases in between. CDR3 nucleotide sequence: TGTGCCAGCGGACTGACCTACGAGCAGTACTTC. Encoded protein: CASGLTYEQYF. Based on the CDR3 plus reference TRBV28 and TRBJ2-7, the full variable domain is DVKVTQSSRYLVKRTGEKVFLECVQDMDHENMFWYRQDPGLGLRLIYFSYDVKMKEKGDIPEGYSVSREKKERFSLILESASTNQTSMYLCASGLTYEQYFGPGTRLTVT.

There are a few counts of this clonotype. This chain joins TRBV7-2 and TRBJ2-5; tentative D call: TRBD1 (6 bases). V lost 7 bases and J lost 11, with 20 bases in between. CDR3 length: 13 amino acids. Germline assignment: CDR1 SGHTA and CDR2 FQGNSA. The CDR3 sequence: CASTIRGHNEQYF. The CDR3 DNA reads as TGTGCCAGCACCATCCGGGGACACAATGAGCAGTACTTC.

This clonotype was counted a few times. J is TRBJ1-2 and V is TRBV29-1; unclear D gene. In germline, CDR1 is SQVTM, CDR2 ANQGSEA. V was pared by 6 bases and J by 7 bases, with 12 bases between. The CDR3 is made up of 11 amino acids. The CDR3 sequence is CSVLERRGYTF. The DNA of the CDR3 is TGCAGCGTCCTAGAACGGCGTGGCTACACCTTC.

This clonotype was observed a few times. The chain uses TRBV30 and TRBJ1-6; D perhaps matches TRBD1 (5 bases). V lost 8 bases, J lost 6 bases, and 14 bases lay in between. The CDR3 loop spans 13 amino acids. Germline V gene data show CDR1 as GTSNPN and CDR2 as SVGIG (reference sequence). The CDR3 spells CALKGVRNSPLHF. The CDR3 DNA reads TGTGCCCTTAAAGGGGTCCGTAATTCACCCCTCCACTTT.

The CDR3 sequence: CASSLAGVRGLYNEQFF. CDR3 DNA sequence: TGCGCCAGCAGCTTGGCCGGGGTCAGGGGCCTATACAATGAGCAGTTCTTC. The V call is TRBV5-1, the J call TRBJ2-1, with D maybe TRBD1 (6 bases). The CDR3 extends over 17 amino acids. V shed 0 bases and J shed 4 bases, with 17 bases lying between them. Germline assignment: CDR1 SGHRS and CDR2 YFSETQ. Full variable domain (missing parts from reference TRBV5-1 and TRBJ2-1): KAGVTQTPRYLIKTRGQQVTLSCSPISGHRSVSWYQQTPGQGLQFLFEYFSETQRNKGNFPGRFSGRQFSNSRSEMNVSTLELGDSALYLCASSLAGVRGLYNEQFFGPGTRLTVL.

This chain uses TRBV7-2 with TRBJ1-1, with no clear D. Trimming took off 5 bases at V and 6 bases at J, with 13 bases between the two ends. The CDR3 length is 13 residues. In germline, CDR1 is SGHTA, CDR2 FQGNSA. The chain's CDR3 is CASSPSVRPEAFF. CDR3 nucleotide sequence: TGTGCCAGCAGCCCCTCTGTCAGGCCTGAAGCTTTCTTT.

This clonotype was seen repeatedly, ten times or more. This sequence joins TRBV18 and TRBJ1-5; D gene uncertain. Germline V gene data show CDR1 as KGHSH and CDR2 as LQKENI. V was shortened by 2 bases and J by 9 bases, with 11 bases between the two germline ends. The CDR3 covers 13 residues. In nucleotides, the CDR3 is TGTGCCAGCTCACCAGAGGAGGGCCGGCCCCAGCATTTT. Protein: CASSPEEGRPQHF.

The chain couples TRBV3-1 to TRBJ2-7; 7 nucleotides align to TRBD2. The V gene end was trimmed by 4 bases and the J gene end by 7 bases; junction bases not matched to a gene: 13. Germline loops: CDR1 LGHDT, CDR2 YNNKEL (reference sequence). CDR3 length: 15 residues. The CDR3 here is CASSPAAGSYNEQYF. Written as DNA, the CDR3 is TGTGCCAGCAGCCCCGCAGCGGGGAGTTACAATGAGCAGTACTTC.

This clonotype turned up a few times. This chain links TRBV20-1 with TRBJ1-1, with TRBD1 as a possible D gene (5 bases). V gave up 5 bases and J gave up 4 bases, with 14 bases separating them. Per the germline V gene, CDR1 is DFQATT and CDR2 is SNEGSKA (reference sequence). The CDR3 runs 13 residues. CDR3 DNA sequence: TGCAGTGCTCCTGCGCCTGGGGCCACTGAAGCTTTCTTT. Translation gives CSAPAPGATEAFF.

This clonotype has only one observation. A much larger clone is a single base away; this may be a read error. The gene calls are TRBV6-5 and TRBJ2-1, with 7 bases identical to TRBD2. This CDR3 spans 14 amino acids. Germline V lookup: CDR1 MNHEY, CDR2 SVGAGI. The CDR3 DNA reads as TGTGGCAGCAACGCGGGGGTCTCCTACAATGAGCAGTTCTTC. Translation gives CGSNAGVSYNEQFF.

The genes are TRBV7-2 and TRBJ2-5; D unresolved. Trimming shortened V by 4 bases and J by 11 bases, and 14 bases separated the two germline ends. CDR3 length equals 12 residues. The V gene's germline CDR1 is SGHTA and CDR2 FQGNSA. CDR3 DNA sequence: TGTGCCAGCAGCTCCCTTATCAATGAGCAGTACTTC. This encodes CASSSLINEQYF.

In the case of this clonotype: This may stem from a read error, because a much larger clone lies one nucleotide away. This rearrangement joins TRBV7-8 to TRBJ2-5; D not certain. The CDR3 has 15 amino acids. Germline CDR1 is SGHVS and CDR2 is FQNEAQ. The CDR3 nucleotides read TGTGCCAGCAGCTTAGAGGGCCAAGCCCAAGAGGCCCAGTACTTC. Its protein is CASSLEGQAQEAQYF.

The sample holds a few counts of this clonotype. V usage is TRBV12-3 or TRBV12-4 and J usage is TRBJ1-1, with no clear D. V was trimmed by 7 bases and J by 0 bases, leaving 12 bases between them. There are 14 residues in the CDR3. The CDR3 DNA is TGTGCCAGCACTCTCAGACACTTGAACACTGAAGCTTTCTTT. Protein sequence: CASTLRHLNTEAFF.

The V gene is TRBV20-1, the J gene TRBJ2-1; D ambiguous. V was trimmed by 4 bases and J by 0 bases, leaving 10 bases between them. From germline, CDR1 is DFQATT and CDR2 SNEGSKA (reference sequence). The CDR3 contains 14 residues. CDR3 sequence: CSAIGRASYNEQFF. CDR3 sequence (DNA): TGCAGTGCTATCGGTCGGGCCTCCTACAATGAGCAGTTCTTC.